Listed here are 18 T cell receptor beta chains from one sample, sequenced in a study of blood T cell repertoires in COVID-19. TCRdb keeps only in-frame clones here, not all; method: immunoSEQ multiplex PCR. Here the sample spans about 280,000 clones, approximately 90% being singletons. The material sequenced was peripheral blood. The origin of the receptors is a man in his forties or fifties with acute or convalescent COVID-19.

The count of this clone is one. The chain has TRBV6-6 and TRBJ1-4; TRBD1 matches 9 bases. Trimming took 6 bases from V and 7 from J; bases not matched to a gene: 3. Germline V gives CDR1 MNHNY, CDR2 SVGAGI (reference sequence). CDR3 size: 13 residues. The chain's CDR3 is CASSDRGTEKLFF. The CDR3 DNA reads as TGTGCCAGCAGCGACAGGGGGACTGAAAAACTGTTTTTT.

The chain is built from TRBV19 and TRBJ1-2, with a tentative D call TRBD1 (6 bases). The V gene's germline CDR1 is LNHDA and CDR2 SQIVND (reference sequence). The CDR3 is 16 residues long. V dropped 6 bases and J dropped 2 bases, with 19 bases sitting between them. The CDR3 region is CASSYTGLVSNYGYTF. The CDR3 DNA is TGTGCCAGTAGCTATACAGGGTTGGTTTCCAACTATGGCTACACCTTC.

This sequence joins TRBV4-1 and TRBJ2-5; 10 bases are shared with TRBD1. Germline V lookup: CDR1 MGHRA, CDR2 YSYEKL. The CDR3 extends over 16 amino acids. With V trimmed by 5 bases and J by 4 bases, 10 bases remained unmatched. CDR3 nucleotide sequence: TGCGCCAGCAGCACGGTGGGGACAGGGGTTGGAGAGACCCAGTACTTC. It specifies CASSTVGTGVGETQYF.

This sequence joins TRBV6-6 and TRBJ1-2; TRBD1 agrees at 10 bases. Germline trimming cut 3 bases from V and 8 bases from J; bases unmatched to any gene: 9. Germline V gene sequence: CDR1 MNHNY, CDR2 SVGAGI (reference sequence). The CDR3 sequence is 15 residues long. The CDR3 nucleotides are TGTGCCAGCAGTTATAGTGACAGGGGGCTGAACGGCTACACCTTC. It encodes CASSYSDRGLNGYTF.

On this clone itself: Additional DNA sequences in this sample encode the identical CDR3. In DNA, the CDR3 is TGTGCCAGCAGCCCCGAGGCTAACTATGGCTACACCTTC. Its protein product is CASSPEANYGYTF. The chain combines TRBV7-2 with TRBJ1-2; unclear D gene. This CDR3 region has 13 residues. V dropped 5 bases and J dropped 0 bases, with 7 bases sitting between them. CDR1 SGHTA and CDR2 FQGNSA come from the germline V gene.

The gene calls are TRBV5-1 and TRBJ2-1; no reliable D call. V was clipped by 3 bases and J by 6 bases, with 7 bases between them. CDR1 is SGHRS and CDR2 is YFSETQ in the germline V gene. CDR3 length equals 12 residues. The CDR3 DNA reads as TGCGCCAGCAGCTGGAGCCCCAATGAGCAGTTCTTC. It encodes CASSWSPNEQFF.

The V call is TRBV5-1, the J call TRBJ2-3; D is unresolved. The V and J ends lost 4 bases and 0 bases respectively, with 9 bases between them. CDR1 SGHRS and CDR2 YFSETQ come from the germline V gene. The CDR3 has 14 residues. The CDR3 reads CASSPRESTDTQYF. The CDR3, as DNA: TGCGCCAGCAGCCCTAGAGAGAGCACAGATACGCAGTATTTT.

This chain joins TRBV12-3 or TRBV12-4 and TRBJ1-2; the D is unclear. Trimming pared 6 bases from V and 1 base from J, leaving 9 bases between. The CDR3 is made up of 13 amino acids. The CDR3 DNA reads TGTGCCAGCAGGCCGCAGGATAACTATGGCTACACCTTC. Protein sequence: CASRPQDNYGYTF.

A word on this clone: Other DNA sequences from this sample encode an identical CDR3 as well. The chain couples TRBV12-3 or TRBV12-4 to TRBJ1-1; D is undetermined. The CDR3 runs 13 residues. V lost 1 base, J lost 2 bases, and 5 bases lay in between. CDR3 in DNA: TGTGCCAGCAGTTTAGGACAAAACACTGAAGCTTTCTTT. Residues: CASSLGQNTEAFF.

This chain joins TRBV4-1 and TRBJ2-2, with D possibly TRBD1 on 7 matching bases. The germline V gene has CDR1 MGHRA and CDR2 YSYEKL. The length of the CDR3 is 18 residues. The germline V and J ends were trimmed by 4 bases and 1 base, with 19 bases remaining between them. The DNA for the CDR3 is TGCGCCAGCAGCCCAGCAGGGGGGACGCTACGGAACACCGGGGAGCTGTTTTTT. Amino acids: CASSPAGGTLRNTGELFF.

The chain is built from TRBV3-1 (or the pseudogene TRBV3-2) and TRBJ2-5; 8 bases fit TRBD2. The CDR3 runs to 14 residues. Germline CDR1 is LGHDT and CDR2 is YNNKEL (reference sequence). The J segment lost 7 bases and the V segment lost 6 bases, leaving 10 bases of the junction unmatched. Here the CDR3 DNA reads TGTGCCAGCAGACGAGCGGGGGATTGGGGGACCCAGTACTTC. Encoded protein: CASRRAGDWGTQYF.

This sequence joins TRBV19 and TRBJ1-2, with a tentative D call TRBD1 (6 bases). The CDR3 extends over 14 amino acids. Germline CDR1 and CDR2: LNHDA and SQIVND (reference sequence). V lost 6 bases, J lost 1 base, and 12 bases lay in between. CDR3 amino acids: CASSRQAGNYGYTF. CDR3 sequence (DNA): TGTGCCAGTAGCAGACAGGCGGGTAACTATGGCTACACCTTC. Together with reference TRBV19 and TRBJ1-2, the CDR3 gives the full variable domain: DGGITQSPKYLFRKEGQNVTLSCEQNLNHDAMYWYRQDPGQGLRLIYYSQIVNDFQKGDIAEGYSVSREKKESFPLTVTSAQKNPTAFYLCASSRQAGNYGYTFGSGTRLTVV.

The gene calls are TRBV10-1 and TRBJ2-2, with D possibly TRBD2 on 7 matching bases. Trimming shortened V by 3 bases and J by 0 bases, and 11 bases separated the two germline ends. Germline CDR1 is WNHNN and CDR2 is SYGVQD (reference sequence). This CDR3 has 16 residues. The CDR3 sequence: CASSDSGGSNTGELFF. CDR3 DNA sequence: TGCGCCAGCAGTGACTCGGGGGGCTCGAACACCGGGGAGCTGTTTTTT.

As for this clone: The sample carries other DNA sequences with the same CDR3. The rearrangement links TRBV5-1 to TRBJ1-4, with 9 bases matching TRBD1. J lost 8 bases, V lost 2 bases, and 4 bases had no gene match. This CDR3 comprises 14 residues. Germline CDR1 is SGHRS and CDR2 is YFSETQ. CDR3 protein: CASSFRQGGEKLFF. CDR3 nucleotides: TGCGCCAGCAGCTTTAGACAGGGGGGCGAAAAACTGTTTTTT.

This clone was counted only a few times. The chain links TRBV30 to TRBJ1-3; 7 bases align to TRBD1. J gave up 4 bases and V 1 base, and 1 base lay outside the gene matches. In germline, CDR1 is GTSNPN, CDR2 SVGIG (reference sequence). CDR3 length: 13 residues. As DNA, the CDR3 is TGTGCCTGGAGTGCAGGGGGAGGAAACACCATATATTTT. Translating gives CAWSAGGGNTIYF. The whole variable domain, remainder taken from reference TRBV30 and TRBJ1-3, is SQTIHQWPATLVQPVGSPLSLECTVEGTSNPNLYWYRQAAGRGLQLLFYSVGIGQISSEVPQNLSASRPQDRQFILSSKKLLLSDSGFYLCAWSAGGGNTIYFGEGSWLTVV.

The rearrangement uses TRBV5-1 and TRBJ2-3; 12 bases are a match to TRBD2. This CDR3 contains 17 residues. V lost 4 bases, J lost 1 base, and 7 bases stayed unmatched. The germline CDR1 and CDR2 sequences are SGHRS and YFSETQ. CDR3 in amino acids: CASSEYRLAGGTDTQYF. As DNA, the CDR3 is TGCGCCAGCAGCGAGTATCGACTAGCGGGGGGCACAGATACGCAGTATTTT.

The chain couples TRBV5-1 to TRBJ2-2, with 9 bases fitting TRBD2. Trimming removed 2 bases from V and 6 bases from J; junction bases left unmatched: 5. Germline V gene sequence: CDR1 SGHRS, CDR2 YFSETQ. The CDR3 loop spans 15 amino acids. The CDR3 DNA reads as TGCGCCAGCAGCTTCTTAGCGGGGGCGGCCGGGGAGCTGTTTTTT. This sequence encodes CASSFLAGAAGELFF.

V usage is TRBV18 and J usage is TRBJ1-1; maybe TRBD1 (5 bases). Germline values: CDR1 KGHSH, CDR2 LQKENI. The V and J ends lost 6 bases and 1 base respectively, with 9 bases between them. This CDR3 has 13 residues. In DNA, the CDR3 is TGTGCCAGCTCGCAGGACACGAACACTGAAGCTTTCTTT. Its translation is CASSQDTNTEAFF.